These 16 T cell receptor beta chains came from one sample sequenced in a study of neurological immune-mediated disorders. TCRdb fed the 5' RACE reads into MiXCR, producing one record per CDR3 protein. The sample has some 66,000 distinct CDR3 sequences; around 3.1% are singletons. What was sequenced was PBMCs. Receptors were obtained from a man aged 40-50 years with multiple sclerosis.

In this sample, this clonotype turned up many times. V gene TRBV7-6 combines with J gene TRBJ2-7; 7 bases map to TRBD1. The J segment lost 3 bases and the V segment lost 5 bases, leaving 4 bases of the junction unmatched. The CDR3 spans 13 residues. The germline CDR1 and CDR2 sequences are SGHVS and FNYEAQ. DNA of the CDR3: TGTGCCAGCAGCACCCGGGACAGCTACGAGCAGTACTTC. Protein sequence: CASSTRDSYEQYF.

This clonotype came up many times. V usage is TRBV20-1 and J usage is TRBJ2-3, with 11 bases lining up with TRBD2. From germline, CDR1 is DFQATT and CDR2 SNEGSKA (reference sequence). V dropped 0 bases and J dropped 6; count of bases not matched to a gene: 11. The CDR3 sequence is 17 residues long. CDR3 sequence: CSARDGYGTSGRDTQYF. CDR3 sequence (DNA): TGCAGTGCTAGAGATGGCTACGGGACTAGCGGTAGGGATACGCAGTATTTT.

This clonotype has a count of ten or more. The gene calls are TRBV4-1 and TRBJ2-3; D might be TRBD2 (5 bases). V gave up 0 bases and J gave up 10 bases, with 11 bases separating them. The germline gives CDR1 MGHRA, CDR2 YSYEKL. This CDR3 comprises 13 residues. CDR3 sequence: CASSQDFGDPQYF. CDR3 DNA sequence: TGCGCCAGCAGCCAAGATTTCGGGGATCCGCAGTATTTT.

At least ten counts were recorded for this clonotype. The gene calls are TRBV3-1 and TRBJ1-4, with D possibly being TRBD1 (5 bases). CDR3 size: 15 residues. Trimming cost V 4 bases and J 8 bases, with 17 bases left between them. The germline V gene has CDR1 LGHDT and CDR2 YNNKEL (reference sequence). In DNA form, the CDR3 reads TGTGCCAGCAGCCGGTCCGGACCCGAGGGGGAAAAACTGTTTTTT. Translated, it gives CASSRSGPEGEKLFF.

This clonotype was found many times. The CDR3 bases are TGCAGTGCTAGAGATCCAGGGGCCTACGAGCAGTACTTC. It encodes CSARDPGAYEQYF. The chain couples TRBV20-1 to TRBJ2-7; TRBD1 might be the D (6 bases). CDR1 and CDR2 (germline): DFQATT, SNEGSKA (reference sequence). This CDR3 region has 13 residues. V was clipped by 0 bases and J by 2 bases, with 8 bases between them.

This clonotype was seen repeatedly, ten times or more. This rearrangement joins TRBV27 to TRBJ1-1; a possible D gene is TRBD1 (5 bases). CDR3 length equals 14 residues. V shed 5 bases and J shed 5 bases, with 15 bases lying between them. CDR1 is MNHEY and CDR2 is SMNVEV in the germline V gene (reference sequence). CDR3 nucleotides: TGTGCCAGCAGTCCTCGGGCTGGGGGGACTGAAGCTTTCTTT. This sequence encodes CASSPRAGGTEAFF.

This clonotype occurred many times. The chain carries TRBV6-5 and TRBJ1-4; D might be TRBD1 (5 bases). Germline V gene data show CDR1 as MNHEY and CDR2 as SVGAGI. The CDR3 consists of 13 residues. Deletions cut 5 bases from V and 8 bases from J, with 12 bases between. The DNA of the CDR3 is TGTGCCAGCAGTCTCAGGGTGCGCGAAAAACTGTTTTTT. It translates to CASSLRVREKLFF.

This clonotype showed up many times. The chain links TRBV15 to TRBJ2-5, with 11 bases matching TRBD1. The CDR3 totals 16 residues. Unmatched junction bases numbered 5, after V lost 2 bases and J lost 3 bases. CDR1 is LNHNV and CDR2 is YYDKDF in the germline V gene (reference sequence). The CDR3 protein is CATSRPPGQGEETQYF. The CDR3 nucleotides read TGTGCCACCAGCAGACCACCGGGACAGGGGGAAGAGACCCAGTACTTC.

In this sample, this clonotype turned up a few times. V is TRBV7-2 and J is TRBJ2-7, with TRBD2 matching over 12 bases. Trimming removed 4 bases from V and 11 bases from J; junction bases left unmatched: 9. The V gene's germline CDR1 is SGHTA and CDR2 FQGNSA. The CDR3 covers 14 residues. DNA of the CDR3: TGTGCCAGCAGCTCGGGACTAGCGGGCGGGACGGAGTACTTC. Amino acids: CASSSGLAGGTEYF. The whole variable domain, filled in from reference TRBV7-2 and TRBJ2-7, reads GAGVSQSPSNKVTEKGKDVELRCDPISGHTALYWYRQSLGQGLEFLIYFQGNSAPDKSGLPSDRFSAERTGGSVSTLTIQRTQQEDSAVYLCASSSGLAGGTEYFGPGTRLTVT.

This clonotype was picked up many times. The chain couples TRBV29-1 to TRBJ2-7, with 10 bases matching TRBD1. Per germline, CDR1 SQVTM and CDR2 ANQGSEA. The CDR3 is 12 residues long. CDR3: CSTGTGDHEQYF. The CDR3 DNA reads TGCAGTACCGGGACAGGGGACCACGAGCAGTACTTC.

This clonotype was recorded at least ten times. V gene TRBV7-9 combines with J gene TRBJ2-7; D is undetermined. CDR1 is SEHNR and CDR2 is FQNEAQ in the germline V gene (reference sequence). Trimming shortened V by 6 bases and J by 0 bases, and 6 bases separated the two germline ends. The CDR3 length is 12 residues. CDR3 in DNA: TGTGCCAGCAGTCCGATCTCCTACGAGCAGTACTTC. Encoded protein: CASSPISYEQYF.

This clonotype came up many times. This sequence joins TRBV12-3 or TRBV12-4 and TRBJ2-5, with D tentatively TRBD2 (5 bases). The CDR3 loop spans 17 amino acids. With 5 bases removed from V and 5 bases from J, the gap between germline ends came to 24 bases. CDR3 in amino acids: CASSQGRGLAGVETQYF. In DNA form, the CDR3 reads TGTGCCAGCAGTCAAGGGCGCGGGTTGGCTGGTGTCGAGACCCAGTACTTC.

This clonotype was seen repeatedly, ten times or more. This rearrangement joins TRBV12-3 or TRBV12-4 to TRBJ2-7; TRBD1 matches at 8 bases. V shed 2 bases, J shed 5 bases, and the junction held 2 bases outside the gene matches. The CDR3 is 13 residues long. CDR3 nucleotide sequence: TGTGCCAGCAGTTTACAGGGGGCGAACGAGCAGTACTTC. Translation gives CASSLQGANEQYF.

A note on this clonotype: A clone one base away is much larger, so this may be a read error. This CDR3 reads CSIAQAGGNQPQNF. The CDR3 DNA is TGCAGTATAGCTCAGGCGGGGGGCAATCAGCCCCAGAATTTT. This rearrangement joins TRBV20-1 to TRBJ1-5, with D possibly TRBD1 on 6 matching bases. This CDR3 contains 14 residues. CDR1 is DFQATT and CDR2 is SNEGSKA in the germline V gene (reference sequence).

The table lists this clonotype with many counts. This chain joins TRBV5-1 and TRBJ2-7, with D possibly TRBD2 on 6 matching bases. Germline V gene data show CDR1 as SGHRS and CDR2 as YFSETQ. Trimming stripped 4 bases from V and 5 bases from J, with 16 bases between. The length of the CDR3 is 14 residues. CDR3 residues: CASSLRLGGHEQYF. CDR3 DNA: TGCGCCAGCAGCCTGCGATTGGGAGGCCACGAGCAGTACTTC.

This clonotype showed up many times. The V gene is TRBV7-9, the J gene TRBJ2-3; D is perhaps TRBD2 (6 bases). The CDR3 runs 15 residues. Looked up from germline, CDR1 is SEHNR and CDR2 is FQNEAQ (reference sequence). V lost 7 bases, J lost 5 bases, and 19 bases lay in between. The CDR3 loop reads CASTPLGGGIDTQYF. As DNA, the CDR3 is TGTGCCAGCACCCCTCTCGGGGGAGGAATAGATACGCAGTATTTT. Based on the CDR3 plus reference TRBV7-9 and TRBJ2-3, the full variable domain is DTGVSQNPRHKITKRGQNVTFRCDPISEHNRLYWYRQTLGQGPEFLTYFQNEAQLEKSRLLSDRFSAERPKGSFSTLEIQRTEQGDSAMYLCASTPLGGGIDTQYFGPGTRLTVL.